The 20 T cell receptor beta chains listed next were all sequenced from one sample in a study of T cells in pancreatic ductal adenocarcinoma (dated by TCRdb to 2016 to 2017). The library was produced with the immunoSEQ multiplex PCR assay. TCRdb mirrors the immuneACCESS table, restricted to in-frame sequences. Some clones are absent from its copies; in checked studies, under half trace to an unresolved V gene, and the reason for the others is unknown. In all, the sample holds around 100,000 clones, and over 90% of those were seen once. In total, the top ten clones hold less than 4% of the sample. Pancreatic ductal adenocarcinoma patients who had undergone surgery without neoadjuvant therapy were selected. The specimen was PBMCs. Every receptor here comes from a human donor with pancreatic ductal adenocarcinoma.

This clone showed up just once. This chain uses TRBV5-1 with TRBJ2-7; 7 nucleotides match TRBD2. The CDR3 is made up of 14 amino acids. V was pared by 0 bases and J by 6 bases, with 6 bases of the junction left unmatched. Germline CDR1 SGHRS, CDR2 YFSETQ. CDR3 amino acids: CASSLGGRAAEQYF. The CDR3 nucleotides read TGCGCCAGCAGCTTGGGGGGGAGGGCGGCCGAGCAGTACTTC.

This clone was observed a single time. J is TRBJ1-4 and V is TRBV2; TRBD1 might be the D (6 bases). This CDR3 has 14 amino acids. The germline gives CDR1 SNHLY, CDR2 FYNNEI. Trimming shortened V by 7 bases and J by 8 bases, and 17 bases separated the two germline ends. The CDR3 DNA reads TGTGCCAGCAAGGAATCGGGACAAGTAGAAAAACTGTTTTTT. As protein: CASKESGQVEKLFF. Filled out from reference TRBV2 and TRBJ1-4, the complete variable domain reads EPEVTQTPSHQVTQMGQEVILRCVPISNHLYFYWYRQILGQKVEFLVSFYNNEISEKSEIFDDQFSVERPDGSNFTLKIRSTKLEDSAMYFCASKESGQVEKLFFGSGTQLSVL.

This sequence joins TRBV5-1 and TRBJ2-1; 8 bases are shared with TRBD2. From germline, CDR1 is SGHRS and CDR2 YFSETQ. The CDR3 loop spans 13 amino acids. With 6 bases clipped from V and 9 bases from J, the junction kept 8 bases outside the gene matches. Here the CDR3 reads CASTPGGRIEQFF. The DNA of the CDR3 is TGCGCCAGCACTCCGGGAGGGCGAATTGAGCAGTTCTTC.

This clone appeared a few times. The rearrangement joins TRBV18 to TRBJ2-7; no definite D call. The CDR3 contains 12 residues. V lost 3 bases and J 2 bases, leaving 5 bases between the germline ends. The germline gives CDR1 KGHSH, CDR2 LQKENI. CDR3 nucleotide sequence: TGTGCCAGCTCACCTAGTGCCTACGAGCAGTACTTC. Encoded protein: CASSPSAYEQYF.

The chain uses TRBV7-6 and TRBJ2-5; possibly TRBD2 for D (6 bases). In germline, CDR1 is SGHVS, CDR2 FNYEAQ. V was trimmed by 3 bases and J by 5 bases, leaving 10 bases between them. The CDR3 loop spans 13 amino acids. DNA for the CDR3: TGTGCCAGCAGCTTCGGGAGATGGGAGACCCAGTACTTC. Its translation is CASSFGRWETQYF.

V usage is TRBV5-4 and J usage is TRBJ2-1; no firm D call. CDR3 size: 16 residues. Between the trimmed V and J ends, which lost 7 bases and 1 base, there was a span of 18 bases. Germline lookup yields CDR1 SGHNT and CDR2 YYREEE (reference sequence). The CDR3 spells CASLVDPSGSYNEQFF. The CDR3 coding sequence is TGTGCCAGCCTCGTAGACCCTTCAGGATCCTACAATGAGCAGTTCTTC.

This chain connects TRBV10-3 to TRBJ1-4; D call uncertain. Germline-derived CDR1 and CDR2 are ENHRY and SYGVKD. Trimming took 3 bases from V and 10 from J, leaving 12 bases between them. This CDR3 comprises 13 residues. Written as DNA, the CDR3 is TGTGCCATCAGTGACGATCCCCGGGGAAAACTGTTTTTT. It yields the protein CAISDDPRGKLFF.

V and J are TRBV30 and TRBJ2-5, with a possible D match to TRBD2 (6 bases). The CDR3 extends over 12 amino acids. V was clipped by 8 bases and J by 4 bases, with 14 bases between them. Germline V gene sequence: CDR1 GTSNPN, CDR2 SVGIG (reference sequence). The CDR3 sequence: CAAPAGGETQYF. The CDR3 DNA reads as TGTGCCGCCCCAGCGGGCGGAGAGACCCAGTACTTC.

V usage is TRBV18 and J usage is TRBJ2-5, with 13 nucleotides matching TRBD2. Germline CDR1 is KGHSH and CDR2 is LQKENI. With 1 base clipped from V and 5 bases from J, the junction kept 10 bases outside the gene matches. The CDR3 loop spans 18 amino acids. The CDR3 sequence is CASSPRTGTSGTGETQYF. CDR3 nucleotides: TGTGCCAGCTCACCACGAACCGGGACTAGCGGGACCGGGGAGACCCAGTACTTC.

The chain is built from TRBV19 and TRBJ2-3, with D tentatively TRBD1 (6 bases). V dropped 6 bases and J dropped 2 bases, with 12 bases sitting between them. This CDR3 region has 14 residues. Germline values: CDR1 LNHDA, CDR2 SQIVND (reference sequence). The CDR3 DNA reads TGTGCCAGTAGAAAGAGGGGGAACACAGATACGCAGTATTTT. Encoded protein: CASRKRGNTDTQYF.

The chain recombines TRBV5-6 with TRBJ2-5, with D uncertain. V lost 0 bases, J lost 1 base, and 7 bases lay in between. This CDR3 is 14 amino acids long. Per the germline V gene, CDR1 is SGHDT and CDR2 is YYEEEE. The CDR3 DNA follows: TGTGCCAGCAGCTTGGTGGAGCTCCAAGAGACCCAGTACTTC. Its translation: CASSLVELQETQYF.

V and J are TRBV5-1 and TRBJ1-3; 8 bases align to TRBD1. From germline, CDR1 is SGHRS and CDR2 YFSETQ. The length of the CDR3 is 15 residues. With V trimmed by 5 bases and J by 2 bases, 6 bases remained unmatched. Here the CDR3 reads CASRGQGAAGNTIYF. Here the CDR3 DNA reads TGCGCCAGCAGGGGCCAGGGGGCCGCTGGAAACACCATATATTTT.

The chain uses TRBV5-1 and TRBJ2-3, with 12 bases identical to TRBD2. V dropped 0 bases and J dropped 0; count of bases not matched to a gene: 8. The CDR3 has 19 amino acids. Germline V gives CDR1 SGHRS, CDR2 YFSETQ. In nucleotides, the CDR3 is TGCGCCAGCAGCTTGGCCGGGGCTAGCGGGAGGGCCAGCACAGATACGCAGTATTTT. This gives the protein CASSLAGASGRASTDTQYF.

The chain links TRBV4-2 to TRBJ2-7; 7 bases map to TRBD1. V trimming: 1 base; J trimming: 4 bases; junction bases outside the gene matches: 1. The CDR3 runs to 13 residues. CDR1 is LGHNA and CDR2 is YNFKEQ in the germline V gene. Here the CDR3 reads CASSQGDSYEQYF. The CDR3 nucleotides are TGTGCCAGCAGCCAAGGGGACAGTTACGAGCAGTACTTC.

As concerns this clone: One end of the junction fails to match germline, which may point to a read error. The rearrangement joins TRBV7-7 to TRBJ2-3; 12 bases are shared with TRBD1. Per the germline V gene, CDR1 is SSHAT and CDR2 is FNYEAQ (reference sequence). The CDR3 is 15 residues long. CDR3 coding DNA: TGTGCTAGCAGCCGAGGGACAGGGGGCCCAGATACGCAGTATTTT. This translates into CASSRGTGGPDTQYF.

The V call is TRBV28, the J call TRBJ2-7, with D hard to call. CDR3 length: 12 amino acids. The V gene's germline CDR1 is MDHEN and CDR2 SYDVKM. Deletions cut 3 bases from V and 3 bases from J, with 6 bases between. CDR3 sequence reads: CASSFVRYEQYF. In DNA, the CDR3 is TGTGCCAGCAGTTTTGTCCGCTACGAGCAGTACTTC.

CDR3 in DNA: TGTGCCAGCAGCCGAGCGGTGGACGACGTGGATACGCAGTATTTT. This codes for CASSRAVDDVDTQYF. The genes are TRBV7-9 and TRBJ2-3; D perhaps matches TRBD2 (5 bases). This CDR3 is built from 15 residues. CDR1 is SEHNR and CDR2 is FQNEAQ in the germline V gene (reference sequence). Deletions cut 5 bases from V and 6 bases from J, with 18 bases between.

The chain carries TRBV11-2 and TRBJ2-7; 10 bases are a match to TRBD2. With 6 bases clipped from V and 2 bases from J, the junction kept 4 bases outside the gene matches. This CDR3 region has 14 residues. CDR1 and CDR2 from the germline V gene are SGHAT and FQNNGV. The CDR3 sequence is CASRSLAGAYEQYF. In DNA, the CDR3 is TGTGCCAGCAGGAGTCTAGCGGGAGCCTACGAGCAGTACTTC.

The chain has TRBV4-1 and TRBJ2-4; weak D call: TRBD2 (5 bases). Looked up from germline, CDR1 is MGHRA and CDR2 is YSYEKL. V was shortened by 4 bases and J by 10 bases, with 17 bases between the two germline ends. The CDR3 extends over 14 amino acids. This CDR3 is CASSLSTSRVIQYF. CDR3 in DNA: TGCGCCAGCAGCCTATCGACTTCGAGGGTTATTCAGTACTTC.

The chain employs TRBV2 and TRBJ1-3; D gene uncertain. CDR1 is SNHLY, CDR2 FYNNEI, per germline. The V and J ends lost 4 bases and 0 bases respectively, with 4 bases between them. The CDR3 extends over 13 amino acids. The CDR3: CASSVISGNTIYF. The CDR3 DNA follows: TGTGCCAGCAGTGTAATCTCTGGAAACACCATATATTTT.